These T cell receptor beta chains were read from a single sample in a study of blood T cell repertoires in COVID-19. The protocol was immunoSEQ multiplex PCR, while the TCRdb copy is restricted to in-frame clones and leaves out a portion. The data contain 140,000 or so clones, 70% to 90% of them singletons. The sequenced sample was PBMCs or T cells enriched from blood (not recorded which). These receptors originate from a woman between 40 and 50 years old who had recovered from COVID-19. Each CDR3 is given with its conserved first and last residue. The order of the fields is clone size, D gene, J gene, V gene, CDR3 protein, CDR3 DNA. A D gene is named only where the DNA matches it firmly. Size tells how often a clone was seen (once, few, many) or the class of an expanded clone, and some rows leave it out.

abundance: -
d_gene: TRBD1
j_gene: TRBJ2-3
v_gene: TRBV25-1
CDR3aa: CASSEPTGLTDTQYF
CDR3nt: TGTGCCAGCAGTGAACCGACAGGGCTCACAGATACGCAGTATTTT

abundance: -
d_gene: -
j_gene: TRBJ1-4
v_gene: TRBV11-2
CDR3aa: CASSLDSPGAGYEKLFF
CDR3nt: TGTGCCAGCAGCTTAGATTCTCCAGGGGCTGGATATGAAAAACTGTTTTTT

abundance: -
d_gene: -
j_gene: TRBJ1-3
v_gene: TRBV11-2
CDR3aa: CASSLSGGNTIYF
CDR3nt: TGTGCCAGCAGCTTATCAGGGGGAAACACCATATATTTT

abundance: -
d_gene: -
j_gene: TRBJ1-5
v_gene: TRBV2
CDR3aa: CASSELDSGNQPQHF
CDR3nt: TGTGCCAGCAGTGAACTCGACAGCGGCAATCAGCCCCAGCATTTT

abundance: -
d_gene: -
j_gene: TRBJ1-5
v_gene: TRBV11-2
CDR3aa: CASSFPGPNQPQHF
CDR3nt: TGTGCCAGCAGCTTCCCAGGGCCGAATCAGCCCCAGCATTTT

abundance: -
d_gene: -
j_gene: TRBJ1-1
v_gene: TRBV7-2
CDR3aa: CASSLDQGSPEAFF
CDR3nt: TGTGCCAGCAGCTTAGACCAGGGATCTCCTGAAGCTTTCTTT

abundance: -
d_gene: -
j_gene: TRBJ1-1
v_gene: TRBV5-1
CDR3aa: CASSVQSTSTEAFF
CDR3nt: TGCGCCAGCAGCGTACAGAGCACGAGCACTGAAGCTTTCTTT

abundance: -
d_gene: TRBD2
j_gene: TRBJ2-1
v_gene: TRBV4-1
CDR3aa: CASSQLAGNWDNEQFF
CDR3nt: TGCGCCAGCAGCCAATTAGCGGGAAATTGGGACAATGAGCAGTTCTTC

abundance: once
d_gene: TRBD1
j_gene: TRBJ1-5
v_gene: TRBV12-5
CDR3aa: CASGPGEDRGRGYQPQHF
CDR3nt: TGTGCTAGTGGTCCCGGTGAGGACAGGGGGCGCGGGTACCAGCCCCAGCATTTT

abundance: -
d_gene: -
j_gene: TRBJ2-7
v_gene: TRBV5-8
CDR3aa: CASSLPGVNGEQYF
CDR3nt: TGTGCCAGCAGCTTACCAGGGGTTAACGGCGAGCAGTACTTC

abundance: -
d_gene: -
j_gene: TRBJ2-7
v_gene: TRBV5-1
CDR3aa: CASTGDGSLGSEQYF
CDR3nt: TGCGCCAGCACGGGGGATGGCTCACTCGGAAGCGAGCAGTACTTC

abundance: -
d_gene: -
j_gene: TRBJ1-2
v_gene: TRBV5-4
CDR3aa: CASSPANYGYTF
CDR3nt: TGTGCCAGCAGCCCAGCTAACTATGGCTACACCTTC

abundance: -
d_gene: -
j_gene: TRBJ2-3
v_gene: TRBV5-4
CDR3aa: CASSSPSRWTDTQYF
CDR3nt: TGTGCCAGCAGCTCACCGAGCCGGTGGACAGATACGCAGTATTTT

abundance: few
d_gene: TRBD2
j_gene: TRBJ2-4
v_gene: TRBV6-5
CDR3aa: CASSSGGDIKNIQYF
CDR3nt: TGTGCCAGCAGCAGCGGGGGGGATATCAAAAACATTCAGTACTTC

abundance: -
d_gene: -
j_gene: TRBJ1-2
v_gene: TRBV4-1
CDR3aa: CASSQDWAGGTGYTF
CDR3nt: TGCGCCAGCAGCCAAGATTGGGCGGGGGGGACTGGCTACACCTTC

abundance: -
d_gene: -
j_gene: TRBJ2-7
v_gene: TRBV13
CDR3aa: CASSPSRRAVDEQYF
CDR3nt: TGTGCCAGCAGCCCCAGCCGGAGGGCGGTCGACGAGCAGTACTTC

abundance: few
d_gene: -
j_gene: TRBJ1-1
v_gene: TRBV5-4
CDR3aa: CASSLGEGSEAFF
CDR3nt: TGTGCCAGCAGCTTGGGGGAGGGGAGTGAAGCTTTCTTT

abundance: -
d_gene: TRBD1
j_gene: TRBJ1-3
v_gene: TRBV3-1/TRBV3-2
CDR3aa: CASSPRTGGFGNTIYF
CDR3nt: TGTGCCAGCAGCCCGCGGACAGGAGGTTTTGGAAACACCATATATTTT

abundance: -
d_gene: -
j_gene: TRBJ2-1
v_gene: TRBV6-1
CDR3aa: CASSEEPNFAYNEQFF
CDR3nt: TGTGCCAGCAGTGAAGAGCCTAACTTCGCCTACAATGAGCAGTTCTTC

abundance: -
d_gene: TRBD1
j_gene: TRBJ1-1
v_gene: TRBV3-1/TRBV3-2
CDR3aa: CASSQNRGSTEAFF
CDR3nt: TGTGCCAGCAGCCAAAACAGGGGGAGCACTGAAGCTTTCTTT

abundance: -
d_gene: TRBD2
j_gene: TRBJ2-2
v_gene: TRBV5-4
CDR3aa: CASSTPGLAGERTGELFF
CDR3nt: TGTGCCAGCAGCACCCCGGGACTAGCGGGAGAACGGACCGGGGAGCTGTTTTTT